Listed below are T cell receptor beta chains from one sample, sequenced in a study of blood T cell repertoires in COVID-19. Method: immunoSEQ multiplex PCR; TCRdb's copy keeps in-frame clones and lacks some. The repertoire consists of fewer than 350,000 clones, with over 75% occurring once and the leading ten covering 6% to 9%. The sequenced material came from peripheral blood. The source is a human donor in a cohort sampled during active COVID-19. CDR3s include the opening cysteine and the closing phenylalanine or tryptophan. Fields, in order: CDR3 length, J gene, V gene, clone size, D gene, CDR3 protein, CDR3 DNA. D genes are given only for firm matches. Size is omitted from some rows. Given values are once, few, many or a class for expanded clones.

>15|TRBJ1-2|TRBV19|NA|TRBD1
CASSNTGQGLDGYTF
TGTGCCAGTAGTAACACAGGACAGGGGCTCGATGGCTACACCTTC
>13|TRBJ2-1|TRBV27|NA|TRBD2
CASSPGGVNEQFF
TGTGCCAGCAGTCCTGGGGGGGTCAATGAGCAGTTCTTC
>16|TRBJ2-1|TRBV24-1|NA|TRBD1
CATSDSPGTGADEQFF
TGTGCCACCAGTGATTCTCCCGGGACAGGGGCAGATGAGCAGTTCTTC
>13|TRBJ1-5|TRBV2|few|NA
CASSDFVNQPQHF
TGTGCCAGCAGTGATTTCGTGAATCAGCCCCAGCATTTT
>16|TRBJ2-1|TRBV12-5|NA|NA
CASGLGAGESYNEQFF
TGTGCTAGTGGTTTGGGTGCAGGGGAATCATACAATGAGCAGTTCTTC
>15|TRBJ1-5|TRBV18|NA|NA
CASSPQTGSVQPQHF
TGTGCCAGCTCACCTCAAACAGGGAGTGTGCAGCCCCAGCATTTT
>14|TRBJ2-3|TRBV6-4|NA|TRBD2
CASSDSGGTDTQYF
TGTGCCAGCAGTGATAGCGGGGGCACAGATACGCAGTATTTT
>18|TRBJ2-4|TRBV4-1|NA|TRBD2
CASSQVILAGMVKNIQYF
TGCGCCAGCAGCCAAGTAATCCTAGCGGGGATGGTCAAAAACATTCAGTACTTC
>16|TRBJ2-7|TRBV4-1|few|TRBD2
CASSLGGGEGLYEQYF
TGCGCCAGCAGCCTCGGTGGGGGGGAGGGACTCTACGAGCAGTACTTC
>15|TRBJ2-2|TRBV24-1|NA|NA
CATSDLNGNTGELFF
TGTGCCACCAGTGATTTAAACGGGAACACCGGGGAGCTGTTTTTT
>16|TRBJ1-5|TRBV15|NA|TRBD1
CATSGRTGGLNQPQHF
TGTGCCACCAGCGGACGGACAGGGGGACTCAATCAGCCCCAGCATTTT
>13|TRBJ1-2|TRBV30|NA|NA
CAWSVSSNYGYTF
TGTGCCTGGAGTGTAAGCTCTAACTATGGCTACACCTTC
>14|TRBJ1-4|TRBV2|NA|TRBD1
CASRGDRINEKLFF
TGTGCCAGCAGAGGGGACAGAATAAATGAAAAACTGTTTTTT
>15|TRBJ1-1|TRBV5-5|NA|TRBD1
CASSRQTGGYTEAFF
TGTGCCAGCAGCAGACAGACAGGGGGGTATACTGAAGCTTTCTTT
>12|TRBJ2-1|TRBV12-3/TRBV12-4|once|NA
CASSRGINEQFF
TGTGCCAGCAGTCGAGGGATTAATGAGCAGTTCTTC
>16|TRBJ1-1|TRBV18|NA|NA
CATSPRQPAVNTEAFF
TGTGCCACCTCCCCCCGACAGCCTGCCGTGAACACTGAAGCTTTCTTT
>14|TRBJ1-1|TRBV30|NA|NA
CAWSVLLEGTEAFF
TGTGCCTGGAGTGTACTACTTGAGGGCACTGAAGCTTTCTTT
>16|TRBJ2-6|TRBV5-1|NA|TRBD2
CASSYRGGFGANVLTF
TGCGCCAGCAGCTACCGGGGAGGGTTCGGGGCCAACGTCCTGACTTTC
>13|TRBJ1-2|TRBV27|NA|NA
CASSLGADYGYTF
TGTGCCAGCAGTTTAGGGGCAGACTATGGCTACACCTTC
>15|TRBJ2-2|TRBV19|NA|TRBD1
CASSNRDRATGELFF
TGTGCCAGTAGTAACCGGGACAGGGCCACCGGGGAGCTGTTTTTT
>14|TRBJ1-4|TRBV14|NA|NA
CASSQGNLDEKLFF
TGTGCCAGCAGCCAAGGCAATTTAGATGAAAAACTGTTTTTT
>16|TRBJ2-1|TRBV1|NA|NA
CTSSQAGGSSYNEQFF
TGCACCAGCAGCCAGGCGGGGGGTAGCTCCTACAATGAGCAGTTCTTC
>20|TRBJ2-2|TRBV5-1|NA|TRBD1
CASSLDLPGTGRSVAGELFF
TGCGCCAGCAGCCTGGACCTACCCGGGACAGGGAGATCCGTGGCCGGGGAGCTGTTTTTT
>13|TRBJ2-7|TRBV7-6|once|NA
CASSLDRSYEQYF
TGTGCCAGCAGCTTAGATAGATCCTACGAGCAGTACTTC
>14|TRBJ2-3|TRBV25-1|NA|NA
CASKSGGRGDTQYF
TGTGCCAGCAAGTCCGGGGGTCGGGGAGATACGCAGTATTTT
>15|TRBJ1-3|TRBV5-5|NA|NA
CASSPLRSSGNTIYF
TGTGCCAGCAGCCCTCTAAGGAGCTCTGGAAACACCATATATTTT
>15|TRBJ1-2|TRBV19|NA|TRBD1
CASSIVGGAGYGYTF
TGTGCCAGTAGTATCGTAGGGGGCGCCGGCTATGGCTACACCTTC
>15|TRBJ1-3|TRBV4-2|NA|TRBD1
CASSPNGGQGDTIYF
TGTGCCAGCAGCCCCAACGGCGGACAGGGTGACACCATATATTTT
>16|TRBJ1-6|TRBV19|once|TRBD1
CASSIAGTGVDSPLHF
TGTGCCAGTAGTATAGCCGGGACAGGGGTAGACTCACCCCTCCACTTT
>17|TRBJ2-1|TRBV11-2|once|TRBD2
CASSLVGLAEAPGEQFF
TGTGCCAGCAGCTTAGTAGGGCTAGCGGAAGCCCCGGGCGAGCAGTTCTTC
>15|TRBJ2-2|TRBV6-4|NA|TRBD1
CASSPGQGGTRELFF
TGTGCCAGCAGCCCAGGACAGGGAGGAACCAGGGAGCTGTTTTTT
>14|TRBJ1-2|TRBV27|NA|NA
CASSSMRANYGYTF
TGTGCCAGCAGTTCAATGAGAGCTAACTATGGCTACACCTTC
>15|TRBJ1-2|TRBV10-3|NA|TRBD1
CAISDAQGDIFCYTF
TGTGCCATCAGTGATGCCCAGGGGGACATCTTTTGCTACACCTTC
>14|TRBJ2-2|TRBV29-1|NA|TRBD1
CSVTGTGDTGELFF
TGCAGCGTTACCGGGACAGGGGACACCGGGGAGCTGTTTTTT
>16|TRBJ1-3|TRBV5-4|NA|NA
CASSFLRGETGNTIYF
TGTGCCAGCAGCTTTCTCCGGGGGGAGACTGGAAACACCATATATTTT
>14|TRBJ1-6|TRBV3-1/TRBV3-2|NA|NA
CASSPLRGESPLHF
TGTGCCAGCAGCCCCCTACGGGGGGAATCACCCCTCCACTTT
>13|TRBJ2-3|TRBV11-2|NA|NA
CASRRGLEDTQYF
TGTGCCAGCAGAAGAGGGCTTGAAGATACGCAGTATTTT
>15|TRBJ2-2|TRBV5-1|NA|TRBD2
CASKALAVDTGELFF
TGCGCCAGCAAGGCACTAGCGGTGGACACCGGGGAGCTGTTTTTT
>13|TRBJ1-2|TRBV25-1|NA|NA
CASSGEGLGGYTF
TGTGCCAGCAGTGGGGAGGGATTAGGTGGCTACACCTTC
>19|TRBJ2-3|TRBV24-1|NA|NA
CATSGSWGENTKDTDTQYF
TGTGCCACCAGTGGTAGTTGGGGGGAGAATACGAAGGACACAGATACGCAGTATTTT
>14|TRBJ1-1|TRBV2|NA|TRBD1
CATLQGNEDTEAFF
TGTGCCACCCTACAGGGGAACGAGGACACTGAAGCTTTCTTT
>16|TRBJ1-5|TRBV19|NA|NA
CASQQGVDYSNQPQHF
TGTGCCAGTCAACAGGGAGTTGACTATAGCAATCAGCCCCAGCATTTT
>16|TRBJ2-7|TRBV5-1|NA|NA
CASSLVTGSGSYEQYF
TGCGCCAGCAGCTTGGTTACGGGGTCAGGATCCTACGAGCAGTACTTC
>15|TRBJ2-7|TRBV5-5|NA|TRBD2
CASRAGTSDNYEQYF
TGTGCCAGCAGGGCCGGGACTAGCGACAACTACGAGCAGTACTTC
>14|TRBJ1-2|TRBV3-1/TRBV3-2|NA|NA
CASSPGHVAGGYTF
TGTGCCAGCAGCCCCGGACACGTCGCCGGGGGCTACACCTTC
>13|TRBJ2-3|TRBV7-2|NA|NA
CASSLVVTDTQYF
TGTGCCAGCAGCTTAGTCGTCACAGATACGCAGTATTTT
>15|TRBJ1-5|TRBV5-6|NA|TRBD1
CASSLADRVRQPQHF
TGTGCCAGCAGCTTGGCAGACAGGGTGCGGCAGCCCCAGCATTTT
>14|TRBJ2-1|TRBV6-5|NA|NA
CASTASASYNEQFF
TGTGCCAGCACTGCCAGTGCTTCCTACAATGAGCAGTTCTTC
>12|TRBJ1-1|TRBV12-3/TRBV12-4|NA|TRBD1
CASRTGLTEAFF
TGTGCCAGTCGGACAGGGCTCACTGAAGCTTTCTTT